This T cell receptor (beta chain) is from a study of T cell changes during pregnancy in multiple sclerosis. The method was immunoSEQ multiplex PCR; TCRdb's version includes in-frame clones alone and lacks a portion of them. The sample records 80,000 to 100,000 clones, approximately 92% being singletons. This CDR3 has 11 amino acids. The V gene lost 3 bases and the J gene lost 5 bases, with 3 bases spanning the gap. Germline V gene lookup returns CDR1 MDHEN and CDR2 SYDVKM. This sample comprised peripheral blood, obtained in the first trimester of pregnancy. The rearrangement joins TRBV28 to TRBJ2-3, with no clear D. This TCR came from a female donor with multiple sclerosis, enrolled in a pregnancy study. The CDR3 here is CASSFLDTQYF. As DNA, the CDR3 is TGTGCCAGCAGTTTTCTAGATACGCAGTATTTT. Using reference TRBV28 and TRBJ2-3 for the parts outside the CDR3, the full variable domain is DVKVTQSSRYLVKRTGEKVFLECVQDMDHENMFWYRQDPGLGLRLIYFSYDVKMKEKGDIPEGYSVSREKKERFSLILESASTNQTSMYLCASSFLDTQYFGPGTRLTVL.